The 3 T cell receptor beta chains in this list originate from one sample, sequenced in a study of CD8 T cells in Susac syndrome. It was with random hexamers that 0.5 to 1 ug RNA was reverse transcribed. TCRdb re-called the immunoSEQ multiplex PCR reads with MiXCR, one entry per CDR3 protein. This sample has 150,000 to 200,000 distinct CDR3 sequences, with around 90% found just once. Input material: CD4+ T cells from PBMCs. The receptors stem from a human donor with Susac syndrome.

The chain combines TRBV18 with TRBJ1-2; 8 bases align to TRBD1. Germline V gene lookup returns CDR1 KGHSH and CDR2 LQKENI. This CDR3 is 17 amino acids long. J gave up 8 bases and V 0 bases, and 14 bases lay outside the gene matches. CDR3 protein: CASSPPVIQDRESGYTF. CDR3 bases: TGTGCCAGCTCACCACCGGTGATCCAGGACAGGGAGTCGGGCTACACCTTC.

This clonotype occurred a few times. The V gene is TRBV6-6, the J gene TRBJ1-5; the D gene is possibly TRBD1 (5 bases). V was cut by 6 bases and J by 4 bases, with 10 bases left in between. Germline V lookup: CDR1 MNHNY, CDR2 SVGAGI (reference sequence). The CDR3 runs to 13 residues. The CDR3 reads CASRGTENQPQHF. CDR3 DNA: TGTGCCAGCAGAGGGACGGAGAATCAGCCCCAGCATTTT.

This chain connects TRBV5-1 to TRBJ2-1, with D possibly being TRBD2 (5 bases). Trimming removed 5 bases at V and 5 bases at J, with 11 bases between. The V gene's germline CDR1 is SGHRS and CDR2 YFSETQ. The CDR3 contains 13 residues. The CDR3 is CASSSDGDNEQFF. The CDR3 region has the DNA TGCGCCAGCAGTTCTGACGGGGACAATGAGCAGTTCTTC.